This paragraph reports one T cell receptor (beta chain). Its antigen is as yet unknown. This sample stems from a study of cytotoxic CD8 clonotypes in ibrutinib-treated CLL. Study summary: Following treatment for a median around twelve months, range 6 to 36, response samples were then taken. Notes on the study in general: Rising at ibrutinib response, clonality subsequently fell back toward baseline at progression. Public clonotypes were seen rarely and were contracted or stable on treatment.

The germline V gene encodes CDR1 SGHAT and CDR2 FQNNGV. V lost 1 base and J lost 8; bases outside the gene matches: 10. This CDR3 has 16 residues. Only in-frame clones appear in the TCRdb table, and some are missing; sequencing was by immunoSEQ multiplex PCR. Among 250,000 to 350,000 clones, 70% to 80% were seen once, and the ten largest hold approximately 5.1%. The source is a human donor with chronic lymphocytic leukemia. This specimen was PBMCs, taken at disease progression, from a patient treated with ibrutinib. This rearrangement joins TRBV11-2 to TRBJ2-5, with 10 positions matching TRBD2. The CDR3 protein is CASSLVSGTSEKTQYF. CDR3 in DNA: TGTGCCAGCAGCTTAGTCTCCGGGACTAGCGAGAAAACCCAGTACTTC.